Listed here are 22 T cell receptor beta chains from one sample, sequenced in a study of T-cell memory formation after mild COVID-19. TCRdb reprocessed the 5' RACE reads via MiXCR and lists one record per CDR3 protein. In the table there are more than 450,000 distinct CDR3 sequences, about 20% of which are singletons. The sequenced sample was PBMCs or a T cell subset sorted from them (not recorded which). The receptor set was obtained from an adult woman who had mild COVID-19 (a few samples of this study predate the infection). Cell type and time point are not known.

This clonotype appeared a few times. The chain joins TRBV20-1 to TRBJ2-7, with 12 bases fitting TRBD2. The CDR3 sequence is 16 residues long. Germline CDR1 and CDR2: DFQATT and SNEGSKA (reference sequence). The V and J ends lost 3 bases and 0 bases, in that order; junction bases with no gene match: 6. Here the CDR3 DNA reads TGCAGTGCTAGGGGACGGACTAGCGGGACCTCCTACGAGCAGTACTTC. Translated: CSARGRTSGTSYEQYF.

In this sample, this clonotype turned up a few times. The chain combines TRBV20-1 with TRBJ1-1; D gene ambiguous. The V and J ends lost 3 bases and 1 base respectively, with 6 bases between them. The CDR3 contains 12 residues. Germline CDR1 and CDR2: DFQATT and SNEGSKA (reference sequence). The CDR3 DNA reads as TGCAGTGCTAGTGGTCCGAACACTGAAGCTTTCTTT. It yields the protein CSASGPNTEAFF.

The table lists this clonotype with a few counts. V gene TRBV19 combines with J gene TRBJ1-1, with unresolved D. V was shortened by 5 bases and J by 4 bases, with 14 bases between the two germline ends. This CDR3 is built from 14 residues. The germline gives CDR1 LNHDA, CDR2 SQIVND (reference sequence). CDR3 in DNA: TGTGCCAGTAGTCCCTGGGGAGGTAGCACTGAAGCTTTCTTT. Its protein product is CASSPWGGSTEAFF. Based on the CDR3 plus reference TRBV19 and TRBJ1-1, the full variable domain is DGGITQSPKYLFRKEGQNVTLSCEQNLNHDAMYWYRQDPGQGLRLIYYSQIVNDFQKGDIAEGYSVSREKKESFPLTVTSAQKNPTAFYLCASSPWGGSTEAFFGQGTRLTVV.

This clonotype came up a few times. This chain joins TRBV11-2 and TRBJ2-1, with 11 bases that match TRBD2. V lost 3 bases to trimming and J lost 4 bases; unmatched junction nucleotides: 5. Germline CDR1 SGHAT, CDR2 FQNNGV. CDR3 length: 16 amino acids. The chain's CDR3 is CASSFPWTSGYNEQFF. CDR3 bases: TGTGCCAGCAGCTTTCCCTGGACTAGCGGGTACAATGAGCAGTTCTTC.

This chain uses TRBV7-9 with TRBJ1-1; tentatively, D is TRBD1 (6 bases). The germline gives CDR1 SEHNR, CDR2 FQNEAQ (reference sequence). V lost 2 bases and J lost 1, with 11 bases in between. The CDR3 length is 15 residues. CDR3 sequence reads: CASSLTGHRNTEAFF. CDR3 nucleotides: TGTGCCAGCAGCTTAACGGGACACAGGAACACTGAAGCTTTCTTT.

The V gene is TRBV5-4, the J gene TRBJ2-7; D is ambiguous. Trimming pared 1 base from V and 4 bases from J, leaving 24 bases between. This CDR3 comprises 18 residues. Germline CDR1 and CDR2: SGHNT and YYREEE (reference sequence). The CDR3 coding sequence is TGTGCCAGCAGCTTGATGACTCGCGGCTTCACCGGCCTTTACGAGCAGTACTTC. This translates into CASSLMTRGFTGLYEQYF.

The rearrangement joins TRBV5-1 to TRBJ2-3; 9 bases match TRBD1. Germline V gives CDR1 SGHRS, CDR2 YFSETQ. With 2 bases clipped from V and 1 base from J, the junction kept 8 bases outside the gene matches. The CDR3 runs to 17 residues. The CDR3 sequence: CASSFLLRDRGTDTQYF. DNA for the CDR3: TGCGCCAGCAGCTTCTTGCTACGGGACAGGGGCACAGATACGCAGTATTTT.

The chain uses TRBV7-8 and TRBJ2-1, with a weak D call TRBD1 (7 bases). CDR1 SGHVS and CDR2 FQNEAQ come from the germline V gene. Trimming left V 8 bases short and J 0 bases short, with 20 bases between. The CDR3 loop spans 17 amino acids. CDR3 in DNA: TGTGCCAGCCGACGCCCAGGAGGGGGCGACTCCTACAATGAGCAGTTCTTC. Translation gives CASRRPGGGDSYNEQFF.

The rearrangement uses TRBV24-1 and TRBJ2-5, with a tentative D call TRBD2 (5 bases). Germline V CDR1 and CDR2: KGHDR, SFDVKD. The CDR3 is made up of 13 amino acids. The ends were cut back, 4 bases at V and 2 bases at J, with 7 bases in the middle. CDR3 coding DNA: TGTGCCACCAGTGAACCGGGACAAGAGACCCAGTACTTC. The encoded protein is CATSEPGQETQYF.

The sample holds a few counts of this clonotype. The chain carries TRBV15 and TRBJ2-1; 10 nucleotides line up with TRBD1. V trimming: 4 bases; J trimming: 8 bases; junction bases outside the gene matches: 8. CDR1 LNHNV and CDR2 YYDKDF come from the germline V gene (reference sequence). The CDR3 loop spans 15 amino acids. The CDR3 DNA is TGTGCCACCAGCAAATTCGGGACAGGGGAACATGAGCAGTTCTTC. This translates into CATSKFGTGEHEQFF.

This sequence joins TRBV3-1 and TRBJ1-6; D uncertain. V was trimmed by 8 bases and J by 10 bases, leaving 15 bases between them. Germline V CDR1 and CDR2: LGHDT, YNNKEL (reference sequence). This CDR3 has 13 amino acids. The CDR3 loop is CASGRLGGSPLHF. Written as DNA, the CDR3 is TGTGCCAGCGGGAGGCTCGGTGGGTCACCCCTCCACTTT.

This clonotype was counted between two and nine times. This chain connects TRBV7-2 to TRBJ2-7, with 8 bases fitting TRBD1. Per the germline V gene, CDR1 is SGHTA and CDR2 is FQGNSA. Trimming cost V 0 bases and J 4 bases; bases outside gene matches: 5. This CDR3 is 15 amino acids long. CDR3 sequence: CASSLAPRGQYEQYF. The CDR3 DNA reads TGTGCCAGCAGCTTAGCCCCCAGGGGGCAATACGAGCAGTACTTC.

V gene TRBV29-1 combines with J gene TRBJ2-3, with TRBD2 identical over 11 bases. Germline V CDR1 and CDR2: SQVTM, ANQGSEA. The CDR3 extends over 16 amino acids. V lost 3 bases and J lost 6; bases outside the gene matches: 11. This CDR3 reads CSVEAPGTSGIDTQYF. The CDR3 coding sequence is TGCAGCGTTGAGGCCCCCGGGACTAGCGGCATCGATACGCAGTATTTT.

J is TRBJ2-3 and V is TRBV6-2 or TRBV6-3; tentative D call: TRBD1 (6 bases). V was trimmed by 2 bases and J by 1 base, leaving 19 bases between them. This CDR3 region has 18 residues. Germline V lookup: CDR1 MNHEY, CDR2 SVGEGT. The CDR3 DNA follows: TGTGCCAGCAGTTACCCTTACGACAGGAGCAGTCGCACAGATACGCAGTATTTT. This sequence encodes CASSYPYDRSSRTDTQYF.

Ten or more counts support this clonotype. The chain carries TRBV4-2 and TRBJ2-1; 8 bases line up with TRBD2. Germline trimming cut 4 bases from V and 5 bases from J; bases unmatched to any gene: 7. The CDR3 length is 15 residues. The germline V gene encodes CDR1 LGHNA and CDR2 YNFKEQ. The CDR3 DNA reads TGTGCCAGCAGCCGAGCGGGAGCTGGGGACAATGAGCAGTTCTTC. This gives the protein CASSRAGAGDNEQFF.

The rearrangement joins TRBV7-6 to TRBJ2-7; weak D call: TRBD1 (5 bases). The CDR3 totals 13 residues. Trimming left V 5 bases short and J 6 bases short, with 14 bases between. The germline V gene has CDR1 SGHVS and CDR2 FNYEAQ. The CDR3 DNA is TGTGCCAGCAGCCCCGATGAGACAGCCGAGCAGTACTTC. Amino acid sequence: CASSPDETAEQYF.

J is TRBJ2-3 and V is TRBV7-9, with 14 bases identical to TRBD2. Per the germline V gene, CDR1 is SEHNR and CDR2 is FQNEAQ (reference sequence). The length of the CDR3 is 16 residues. After removal of 5 bases from V and 6 bases from J, the junction contained 7 bases not matched to a gene. In DNA form, the CDR3 reads TGTGCCAGCAGCCGGATGGGACTAGCGGGGGATGATACGCAGTATTTT. Translated: CASSRMGLAGDDTQYF.

The chain has TRBV30 and TRBJ2-7; 7 bases fit TRBD2. The CDR3 runs to 13 residues. Per germline, CDR1 GTSNPN and CDR2 SVGIG (reference sequence). The V gene end was trimmed by 1 base and the J gene end by 2 bases; junction bases not matched to a gene: 2. For the CDR3, the DNA is TGTGCCTGGAGTGCGGGGGGAACCTACGAGCAGTACTTC. It is translated as CAWSAGGTYEQYF.

This clonotype was recorded a few times. This chain joins TRBV12-3 or TRBV12-4 and TRBJ2-1; D ambiguous. This CDR3 comprises 13 residues. The ends were cut back, 8 bases at V and 6 bases at J, with 14 bases in the middle. The CDR3: CASGLWTVNEQFF. CDR3 DNA: TGTGCCAGCGGGCTTTGGACCGTCAATGAGCAGTTCTTC.

V is TRBV7-2 and J is TRBJ2-1; 11 positions agree with TRBD1. Germline CDR1 and CDR2: SGHTA and FQGNSA. This CDR3 comprises 14 residues. V lost 4 bases and J lost 6; bases outside the gene matches: 2. The CDR3 sequence is CASSSGQGGNEQFF. The CDR3 coding sequence is TGTGCCAGCAGCTCGGGACAGGGGGGCAATGAGCAGTTCTTC.

The chain employs TRBV4-1 and TRBJ1-5; D remains ambiguous. The CDR3 runs 15 residues. In germline, CDR1 is MGHRA, CDR2 YSYEKL. Trimming pared 1 base from V and 2 bases from J, leaving 9 bases between. CDR3 sequence (DNA): TGCGCCAGCAGCCAAGGGTCGAACCGCAATCAGCCCCAGCATTTT. This codes for CASSQGSNRNQPQHF.

The CDR3 region has the DNA TGCGCCAGCAGCCAGGGGCACGGCGATTATAATTCACCCCTCCACTTT. This translates into CASSQGHGDYNSPLHF. This chain connects TRBV4-1 to TRBJ1-6; perhaps TRBD1 as D (5 bases). Trimming cost V 3 bases and J 4 bases, with 13 bases left between them. The CDR3 spans 16 residues. Germline V gene data show CDR1 as MGHRA and CDR2 as YSYEKL.